The next 29 T cell receptor beta chains were all read from a single sample in a study of cytomegalovirus exposure and HLA in healthy donors. Use of 60 Vbeta and 13 Jbeta primers characterized the PCR. The protocol was immunoSEQ multiplex PCR, while the TCRdb copy is restricted to in-frame clones and leaves out a portion. Seen here are under 200,000 clones, just over 75% observed once, and the top ten hold 1.5% to 2%. The material sequenced was PBMCs. The origin of the receptors is a young man in good health and CMV-seronegative.

CDR3 DNA: TGTGCCAGCAGTTATGGACCTCTAGCGGGAGCGGGGGAGCAGTACTTC. Encoded protein: CASSYGPLAGAGEQYF. The rearrangement joins TRBV6-5 to TRBJ2-7; 10 bases align to TRBD2. Looked up from germline, CDR1 is MNHEY and CDR2 is SVGAGI. Germline trimming cut 3 bases from V and 7 bases from J; bases unmatched to any gene: 12. There are 16 residues in the CDR3.

This clone was seen just once. The V and J genes are TRBV6-5 and TRBJ1-4; 7 nucleotides line up with TRBD1. The V gene end was trimmed by 6 bases and the J gene end by 7 bases; junction bases not matched to a gene: 11. Germline loops: CDR1 MNHEY, CDR2 SVGAGI. The CDR3 extends over 15 amino acids. CDR3 region: CASSVSQGTGEKLFF. The DNA for the CDR3 is TGTGCCAGCAGCGTCTCACAGGGGACTGGTGAAAAACTGTTTTTT.

The chain is built from TRBV27 and TRBJ1-1; unclear D gene. Germline V gene lookup returns CDR1 MNHEY and CDR2 SMNVEV (reference sequence). This CDR3 region has 13 residues. The V gene lost 4 bases and the J gene lost 3 bases, with 9 bases spanning the gap. CDR3 amino acids: CASSWQVYTEAFF. The CDR3 DNA sequence: TGTGCCAGCAGTTGGCAGGTTTACACTGAAGCTTTCTTT.

The V call is TRBV13, the J call TRBJ1-5; a weak D match, TRBD1 (6 bases). From germline, CDR1 is PRHDT and CDR2 FYEKMQ (reference sequence). This CDR3 is built from 14 residues. V was pared by 5 bases and J by 1 base, with 9 bases between. The CDR3 sequence is CASSEGVSNQPQHF. The CDR3 DNA reads as TGTGCCAGCAGCGAGGGGGTGAGCAATCAGCCCCAGCATTTT.

This clone occurred a few times. The J gene is TRBJ2-3, the V gene TRBV9, with 8 bases identical to TRBD2. Trimming cost V 2 bases and J 1 base; bases outside gene matches: 9. The CDR3 covers 17 residues. Germline V gene sequence: CDR1 SGDLS, CDR2 YYNGEE. CDR3 coding DNA: TGTGCCAGCAGCGTCCGTTATGAGACTAGCGGCACAGATACGCAGTATTTT. This translates into CASSVRYETSGTDTQYF.

The rearrangement uses TRBV28 and TRBJ2-5; 10 nucleotides align to TRBD2. This CDR3 region has 18 residues. V lost 3 bases, J lost 5 bases, and 15 bases stayed unmatched. Per the germline V gene, CDR1 is MDHEN and CDR2 is SYDVKM. The CDR3 loop reads CASSLGRKAGGPGETQYF. The CDR3 DNA is TGTGCCAGCAGTTTGGGGAGGAAAGCGGGAGGGCCGGGGGAGACCCAGTACTTC.

The CDR3 sequence is CASSLGQGNYGYTF. CDR3 DNA sequence: TGCGCCAGCAGCTTGGGGCAGGGAAACTATGGCTACACCTTC. The V call is TRBV5-1, the J call TRBJ1-2, with D possibly being TRBD1 (5 bases). V lost 0 bases, J lost 2 bases, and 8 bases lay in between. This CDR3 contains 14 residues. Germline loops: CDR1 SGHRS, CDR2 YFSETQ. The full variable domain, its missing parts supplied by reference TRBV5-1 and TRBJ1-2, is KAGVTQTPRYLIKTRGQQVTLSCSPISGHRSVSWYQQTPGQGLQFLFEYFSETQRNKGNFPGRFSGRQFSNSRSEMNVSTLELGDSALYLCASSLGQGNYGYTFGSGTRLTVV.

In nucleotides, the CDR3 is TGTGCCAGCCTACCCCTTGGGCGGGCGGCCCCAGATACGCAGTATTTT. It yields the protein CASLPLGRAAPDTQYF. J is TRBJ2-3 and V is TRBV27, with TRBD2 as a possible D gene (5 bases). The CDR3 length is 16 residues. Germline-derived CDR1 and CDR2 are MNHEY and SMNVEV (reference sequence). Trimming stripped 8 bases from V and 4 bases from J, with 22 bases between.

This clone was found a few times. In the same sample, other DNA sequences code for this CDR3. V and J are TRBV2 and TRBJ1-4, with D possibly being TRBD1 (5 bases). The CDR3 is 11 residues long. The germline V gene encodes CDR1 SNHLY and CDR2 FYNNEI. With 5 bases removed from V and 7 bases from J, the gap between germline ends came to 5 bases. The CDR3 is CASSRGEKLFF. As DNA, the CDR3 is TGTGCCAGCAGTAGGGGTGAAAAACTGTTTTTT.

The genes are TRBV5-4 and TRBJ2-1, with D perhaps TRBD2 (6 bases). The CDR3 runs to 13 residues. Germline CDR1 SGHNT, CDR2 YYREEE (reference sequence). Trimming took 3 bases from V and 4 from J, leaving 8 bases between them. The CDR3: CASSSGSYNEQFF. DNA for the CDR3: TGTGCCAGCAGCTCCGGGAGTTACAATGAGCAGTTCTTC.

This chain connects TRBV21-1 to TRBJ1-2. TRBV21-1 is noted as a pseudogene. The CDR3 is 17 residues long. The CDR3 spells CASSKARGGNWDYGYTF. In DNA form, the CDR3 reads TGTGCCAGCAGCAAAGCGCGGGGAGGAAACTGGGACTATGGCTACACCTTC.

The chain recombines TRBV6-5 with TRBJ1-2, with D perhaps matching TRBD1 (6 bases). Germline V lookup: CDR1 MNHEY, CDR2 SVGAGI. The CDR3 covers 15 residues. Trimming removed 5 bases from V and 6 bases from J, with 19 bases in between. CDR3 loop: CASSTTQGVSNGYTF. The CDR3 DNA reads TGTGCCAGCAGTACGACACAGGGTGTCTCAAATGGCTACACCTTC.

Only a few counts were recorded for this clone. The chain has TRBV9 and TRBJ2-1, with TRBD2 identical over 8 bases. The germline V gene has CDR1 SGDLS and CDR2 YYNGEE. This CDR3 contains 16 residues. V lost 0 bases and J lost 8; bases outside the gene matches: 10. This CDR3 reads CASSVDSGDLKDEQFF. The CDR3 DNA reads TGTGCCAGCAGCGTAGATAGCGGGGACCTTAAGGATGAGCAGTTCTTC.

This clone was found once. This rearrangement joins TRBV5-4 to TRBJ2-1; 9 nucleotides match TRBD2. CDR3 length equals 15 residues. V lost 1 base to trimming and J lost 5 bases; unmatched junction nucleotides: 4. Per the germline V gene, CDR1 is SGHNT and CDR2 is YYREEE (reference sequence). The CDR3 spells CASSLSLAGHNEQFF. The DNA of the CDR3 is TGTGCCAGCAGCTTGTCTCTAGCGGGGCACAATGAGCAGTTCTTC.

V and J are TRBV10-3 and TRBJ2-7, with a weak D call TRBD1 (6 bases). V lost 7 bases, J lost 5 bases, and 12 bases lay in between. The CDR3 is 12 amino acids. Germline V CDR1 and CDR2: ENHRY, SYGVKD. CDR3 coding DNA: TGTGCCATCATGGGGGCGGCGAACGAGCAGTACTTC. Translating gives CAIMGAANEQYF.

For this clone: The sample contains more than one DNA sequence encoding this CDR3. The CDR3 region is CAWSVRWATLHF. The CDR3 bases are TGTGCCTGGAGTGTACGCTGGGCGACCCTCCACTTT. The V call is TRBV30, the J call TRBJ1-6; no firm D call. V was clipped by 0 bases and J by 14 bases, with 11 bases between them. CDR1 is GTSNPN, CDR2 SVGIG, per germline (reference sequence). The CDR3 has 12 residues. The full variable domain, rest sourced from reference TRBV30 and TRBJ1-6, is SQTIHQWPATLVQPVGSPLSLECTVEGTSNPNLYWYRQAAGRGLQLLFYSVGIGQISSEVPQNLSASRPQDRQFILSSKKLLLSDSGFYLCAWSVRWATLHFGNGTRLTVT.

This clone was seen repeatedly, ten times or more. V is TRBV27 and J is TRBJ2-1, with D maybe TRBD1 (5 bases). V lost 2 bases and J lost 3, with 11 bases in between. The CDR3 runs 15 residues. Germline CDR1 is MNHEY and CDR2 is SMNVEV (reference sequence). CDR3 nucleotides: TGTGCCAGCAGTTTAAGTATACAGGACTACAATGAGCAGTTCTTC. Amino acids: CASSLSIQDYNEQFF.

The chain links TRBV6-6 to TRBJ1-1; D remains ambiguous. Germline V lookup: CDR1 MNHNY, CDR2 SVGAGI (reference sequence). The CDR3 extends over 16 amino acids. V was shortened by 2 bases and J by 7 bases, with 20 bases between the two germline ends. This CDR3 reads CASSYGWEGGEDEAFF. The CDR3 DNA reads TGTGCCAGCAGTTACGGATGGGAGGGCGGGGAGGATGAAGCTTTCTTT.

This chain links TRBV9 with TRBJ2-2, with 9 bases aligning to TRBD2. Unmatched junction bases numbered 14, after V lost 5 bases and J lost 6 bases. CDR1 and CDR2 (germline): SGDLS, YYNGEE. The CDR3 runs 17 residues. The CDR3 loop reads CASSLPGTSSQAGELFF. CDR3 in DNA: TGTGCCAGCAGTCTACCTGGGACTAGCTCTCAGGCCGGGGAGCTGTTTTTT.

The rearrangement uses TRBV27 and TRBJ2-7, with a possible D match to TRBD2 (5 bases). There are 13 residues in the CDR3. V gave up 3 bases and J gave up 5 bases, with 11 bases separating them. The V gene's germline CDR1 is MNHEY and CDR2 SMNVEV (reference sequence). CDR3 protein: CASSFQLVHEQYF. In DNA form, the CDR3 reads TGTGCCAGCAGTTTCCAACTAGTACACGAGCAGTACTTC.

The CDR3 sequence is CASSSGQVGSPLHF. Written as DNA, the CDR3 is TGTGCCAGCAGCTCGGGACAGGTGGGTTCACCCCTCCACTTT. This rearrangement joins TRBV9 to TRBJ1-6, with 8 positions matching TRBD1. Germline V lookup: CDR1 SGDLS, CDR2 YYNGEE. The V segment lost 4 bases and the J segment 9 bases; nucleotides outside the gene matches: 6. This CDR3 has 14 residues.

CDR3 nucleotide sequence: TGTGCCAGCAGCTTGCAGAGGGGAAACACCATATATTTT. This encodes CASSLQRGNTIYF. This chain links TRBV7-3 with TRBJ1-3; no definite D call. The CDR3 is 13 residues long. The V gene's germline CDR1 is SGHTA and CDR2 FQGTGA. The V gene lost 3 bases and the J gene lost 4 bases, with 7 bases spanning the gap.

This clone is a singleton in its sample. The J gene is TRBJ1-4, the V gene TRBV29-1; TRBD1 is a possible D gene (6 bases). Germline CDR1 reads SQVTM; CDR2 reads ANQGSEA. Deletions cut 7 bases from V and 0 bases from J, with 12 bases between. The CDR3 sequence is 14 residues long. CDR3 bases: TGCAGCGCGATACAGGGCACAACTAATGAAAAACTGTTTTTT. Residues: CSAIQGTTNEKLFF. Together with reference TRBV29-1 and TRBJ1-4, the CDR3 gives the full variable domain: SAVISQKPSRDICQRGTSLTIQCQVDSQVTMMFWYRQQPGQSLTLIATANQGSEATYESGFVIDKFPISRPNLTFSTLTVSNMSPEDSSIYLCSAIQGTTNEKLFFGSGTQLSVL.

V is TRBV25-1 and J is TRBJ2-7; 7 bases line up with TRBD2. CDR1 and CDR2 (germline): MGHDK, SYGVNS. The CDR3 loop spans 12 amino acids. V was pared by 6 bases and J by 6 bases, with 5 bases of the junction left unmatched. Here the CDR3 reads CASRAGLLEQYF. The CDR3, as DNA: TGTGCCAGCAGAGCGGGGCTCCTCGAGCAGTACTTC.

V is TRBV2 and J is TRBJ2-1, with D tentatively TRBD2 (6 bases). V lost 3 bases to trimming and J lost 8 bases, with 17 bases between them. This CDR3 is 15 amino acids long. The germline V gene has CDR1 SNHLY and CDR2 FYNNEI. As DNA, the CDR3 is TGTGCCAGCAGTGACGGGACTGACTCTTTGGATGAGCAGTTCTTC. This translates into CASSDGTDSLDEQFF.

The J gene is TRBJ1-3, the V gene TRBV6-6, with D perhaps matching TRBD1 (6 bases). Germline CDR1 is MNHNY and CDR2 is SVGAGI (reference sequence). This CDR3 has 15 amino acids. The V gene lost 6 bases and the J gene lost 0 bases, with 12 bases spanning the gap. The DNA of the CDR3 is TGTGCCAGCAGATCAACAGGGATCTCTGGAAACACCATATATTTT. It encodes CASRSTGISGNTIYF.

The chain is built from TRBV12-2 and TRBJ1-1; the DNA was not used to check the table's D call, TRBD1. TRBV12-2 constitutes a pseudogene. The CDR3 runs 15 residues. The CDR3 is CASRLTQGTSTEAFF. The CDR3 region has the DNA TGTGCAAGTCGCTTAACACAGGGGACGAGCACTGAAGCTTTCTTT.

The chain carries TRBV7-2 and TRBJ2-4, with 7 positions matching TRBD2. The CDR3 has 18 amino acids. Trimming at V came to 1 base and at J to 0 bases, leaving 9 bases not matched to a gene. Germline-derived CDR1 and CDR2 are SGHTA and FQGNSA. The CDR3 DNA follows: TGTGCCAGCAGCTTAGGGGGGGGTTACTACTTAGCCAAAAACATTCAGTACTTC. This sequence encodes CASSLGGGYYLAKNIQYF. The full variable domain, completed using reference TRBV7-2 and TRBJ2-4, is GAGVSQSPSNKVTEKGKDVELRCDPISGHTALYWYRQSLGQGLEFLIYFQGNSAPDKSGLPSDRFSAERTGGSVSTLTIQRTQQEDSAVYLCASSLGGGYYLAKNIQYFGAGTRLSVL.

The rearrangement uses TRBV7-6 and TRBJ2-7, with a possible D match to TRBD2 (6 bases). This CDR3 is built from 14 residues. Between the trimmed V and J ends, which lost 1 base and 5 bases, there was a span of 12 bases. Germline V lookup: CDR1 SGHVS, CDR2 FNYEAQ. For the CDR3, the DNA is TGTGCCAGCAGCTTAGGGGGGACTTTCGACGAGCAGTACTTC. Translated: CASSLGGTFDEQYF.